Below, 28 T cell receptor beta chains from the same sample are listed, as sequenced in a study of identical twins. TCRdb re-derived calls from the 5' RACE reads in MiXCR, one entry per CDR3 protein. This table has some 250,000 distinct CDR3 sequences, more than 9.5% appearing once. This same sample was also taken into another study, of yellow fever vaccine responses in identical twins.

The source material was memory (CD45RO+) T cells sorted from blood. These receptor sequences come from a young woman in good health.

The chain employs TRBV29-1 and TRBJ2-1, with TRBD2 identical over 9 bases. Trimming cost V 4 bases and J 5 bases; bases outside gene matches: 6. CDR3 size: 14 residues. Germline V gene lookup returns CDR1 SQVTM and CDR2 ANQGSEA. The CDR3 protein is CSVVPSGINNEQFF. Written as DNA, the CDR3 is TGCAGCGTTGTACCTAGCGGGATTAACAATGAGCAGTTCTTC.

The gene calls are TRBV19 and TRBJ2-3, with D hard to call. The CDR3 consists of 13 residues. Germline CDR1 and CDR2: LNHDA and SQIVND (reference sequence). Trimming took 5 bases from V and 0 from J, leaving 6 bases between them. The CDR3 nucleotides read TGTGCCAGTAGTGGGATGAGCACAGATACGCAGTATTTT. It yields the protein CASSGMSTDTQYF.

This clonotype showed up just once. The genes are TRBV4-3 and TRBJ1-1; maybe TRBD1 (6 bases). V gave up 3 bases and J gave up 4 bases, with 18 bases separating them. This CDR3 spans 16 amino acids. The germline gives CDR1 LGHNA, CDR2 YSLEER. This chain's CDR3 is CASSQEIQGSFTEAFF. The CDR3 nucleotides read TGCGCCAGCAGCCAGGAGATACAGGGATCTTTCACTGAAGCTTTCTTT.

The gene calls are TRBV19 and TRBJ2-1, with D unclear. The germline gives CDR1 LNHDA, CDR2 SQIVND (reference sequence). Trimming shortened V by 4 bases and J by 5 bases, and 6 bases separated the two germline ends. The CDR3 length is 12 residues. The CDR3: CASSNINNEQFF. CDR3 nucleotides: TGTGCCAGTAGTAACATCAACAATGAGCAGTTCTTC.

CDR3 sequence: CASSLRAGGYNEQFF. CDR3 in DNA: TGTGCCAGCAGCTTACGAGCGGGGGGGTACAATGAGCAGTTCTTC. The rearrangement joins TRBV7-2 to TRBJ2-1; 10 bases are shared with TRBD2. This CDR3 has 15 amino acids. Losses at the gene ends were 2 bases for V and 4 bases for J; bases not matched to a gene: 2. Germline assignment: CDR1 SGHTA and CDR2 FQGNSA.

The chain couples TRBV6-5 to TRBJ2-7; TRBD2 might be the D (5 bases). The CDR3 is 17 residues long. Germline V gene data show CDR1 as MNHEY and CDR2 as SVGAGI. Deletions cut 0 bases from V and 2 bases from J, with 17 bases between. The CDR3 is CASSYSSGGRVTYEQYF. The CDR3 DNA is TGTGCCAGCAGTTACTCGAGTGGTGGGCGGGTTACCTACGAGCAGTACTTC.

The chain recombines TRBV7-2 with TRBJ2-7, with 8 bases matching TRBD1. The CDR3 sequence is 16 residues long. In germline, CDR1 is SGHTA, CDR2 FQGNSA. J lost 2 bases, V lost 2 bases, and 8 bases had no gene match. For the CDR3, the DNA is TGTGCCAGCAGCTTACAGGGGGCCCTACCTACCTACGAGCAGTACTTC. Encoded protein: CASSLQGALPTYEQYF.

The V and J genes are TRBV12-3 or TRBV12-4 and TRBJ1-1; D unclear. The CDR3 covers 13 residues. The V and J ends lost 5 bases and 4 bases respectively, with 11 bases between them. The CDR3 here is CASSPNEGTEAFF. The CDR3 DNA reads TGTGCCAGCAGTCCTAACGAGGGCACTGAAGCTTTCTTT.

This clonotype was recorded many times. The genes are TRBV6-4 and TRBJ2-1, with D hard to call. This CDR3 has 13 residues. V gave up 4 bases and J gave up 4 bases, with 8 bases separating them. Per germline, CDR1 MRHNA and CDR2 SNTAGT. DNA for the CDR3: TGTGCCAGCAGTGTAACAGAGTACAATGAGCAGTTCTTC. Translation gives CASSVTEYNEQFF.

The CDR3 loop is CASSLSGRQFF. The DNA of the CDR3 is TGTGCCAGCAGCTTGAGCGGGAGGCAGTTCTTC. V usage is TRBV5-4 and J usage is TRBJ2-1; 8 positions match TRBD2. The CDR3 is 11 residues long. Germline lookup yields CDR1 SGHNT and CDR2 YYREEE (reference sequence). V lost 1 base to trimming and J lost 12 bases; unmatched junction nucleotides: 0.

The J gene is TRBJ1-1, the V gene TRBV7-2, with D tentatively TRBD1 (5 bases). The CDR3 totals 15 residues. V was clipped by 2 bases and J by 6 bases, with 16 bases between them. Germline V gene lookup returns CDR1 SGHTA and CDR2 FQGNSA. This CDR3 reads CASSLPSTVWAEAFF. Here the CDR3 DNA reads TGTGCCAGCAGCTTACCGTCGACAGTCTGGGCTGAAGCTTTCTTT.

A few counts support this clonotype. This chain's CDR3 is CASSNNRDREGKLFF. The DNA for the CDR3 is TGTGCCAGCAGCAATAACCGGGACAGGGAGGGAAAACTGTTTTTT. J is TRBJ1-4 and V is TRBV12-3 or TRBV12-4, with TRBD1 matching over 9 bases. This CDR3 is built from 15 residues. V shed 6 bases, J shed 10 bases, and the junction held 12 bases outside the gene matches.

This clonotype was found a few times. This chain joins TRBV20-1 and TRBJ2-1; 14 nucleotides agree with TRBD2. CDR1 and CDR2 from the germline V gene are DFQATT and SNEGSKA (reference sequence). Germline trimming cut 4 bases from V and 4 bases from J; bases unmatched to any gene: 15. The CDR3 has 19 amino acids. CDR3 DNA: TGCAGTGCTACCCGACGGACTAGCGGGGGGCCCGGTATATACAATGAGCAGTTCTTC. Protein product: CSATRRTSGGPGIYNEQFF.

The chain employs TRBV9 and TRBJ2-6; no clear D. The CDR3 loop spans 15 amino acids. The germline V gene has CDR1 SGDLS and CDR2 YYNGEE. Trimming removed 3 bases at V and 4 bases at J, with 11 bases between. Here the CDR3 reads CASSARYRGANVLTF. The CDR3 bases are TGTGCCAGCAGCGCACGCTACCGGGGGGCCAACGTCCTGACTTTC.

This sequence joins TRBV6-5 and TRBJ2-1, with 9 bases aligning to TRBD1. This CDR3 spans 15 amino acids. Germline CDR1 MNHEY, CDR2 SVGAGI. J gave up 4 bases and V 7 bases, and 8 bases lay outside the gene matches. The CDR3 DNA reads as TGTGCCAGCAACCTAGGGACAGGGAAGTACAATGAGCAGTTCTTC. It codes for CASNLGTGKYNEQFF.

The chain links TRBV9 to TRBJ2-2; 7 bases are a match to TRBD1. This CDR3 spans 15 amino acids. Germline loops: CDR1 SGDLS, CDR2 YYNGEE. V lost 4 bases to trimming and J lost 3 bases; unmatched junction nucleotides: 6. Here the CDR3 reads CASSTRGRDTGELFF. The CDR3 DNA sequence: TGTGCCAGCAGCACGAGGGGGCGGGACACCGGGGAGCTGTTTTTT.

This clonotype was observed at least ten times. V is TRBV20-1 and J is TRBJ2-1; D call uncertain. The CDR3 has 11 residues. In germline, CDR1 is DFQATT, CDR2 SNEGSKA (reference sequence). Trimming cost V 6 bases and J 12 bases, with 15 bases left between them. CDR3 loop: CSADRQPSQFF. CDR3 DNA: TGCAGTGCCGACCGACAACCATCGCAGTTCTTC.

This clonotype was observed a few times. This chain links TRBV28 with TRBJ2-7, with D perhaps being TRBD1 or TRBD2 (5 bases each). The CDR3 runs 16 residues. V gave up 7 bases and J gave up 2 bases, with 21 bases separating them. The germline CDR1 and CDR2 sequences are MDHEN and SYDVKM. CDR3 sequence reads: CASTKDTGTLTYEQYF. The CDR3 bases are TGTGCCAGCACTAAGGATACCGGGACCCTAACCTACGAGCAGTACTTC.

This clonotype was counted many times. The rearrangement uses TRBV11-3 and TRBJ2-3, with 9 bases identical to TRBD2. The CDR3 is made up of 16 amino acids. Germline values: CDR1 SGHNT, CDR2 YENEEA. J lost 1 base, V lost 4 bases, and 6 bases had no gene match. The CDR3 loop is CASSSTSGHGTDTQYF. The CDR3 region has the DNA TGTGCCAGCAGCTCGACTAGCGGACATGGCACAGATACGCAGTATTTT.

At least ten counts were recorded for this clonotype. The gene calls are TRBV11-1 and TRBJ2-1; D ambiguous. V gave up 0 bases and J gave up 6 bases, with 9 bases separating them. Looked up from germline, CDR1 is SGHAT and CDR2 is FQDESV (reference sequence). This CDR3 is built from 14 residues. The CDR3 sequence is CASSLAPSFNEQFF. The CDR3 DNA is TGTGCCAGCAGCTTAGCCCCCTCGTTCAATGAGCAGTTCTTC.

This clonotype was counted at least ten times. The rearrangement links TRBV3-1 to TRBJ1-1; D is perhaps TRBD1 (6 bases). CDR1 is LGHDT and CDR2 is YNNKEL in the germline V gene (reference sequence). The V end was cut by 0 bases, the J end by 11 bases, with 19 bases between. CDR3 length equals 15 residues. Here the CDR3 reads CASSQEGYRDKSAFF. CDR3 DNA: TGTGCCAGCAGCCAAGAAGGGTACAGGGATAAGTCGGCTTTCTTT.

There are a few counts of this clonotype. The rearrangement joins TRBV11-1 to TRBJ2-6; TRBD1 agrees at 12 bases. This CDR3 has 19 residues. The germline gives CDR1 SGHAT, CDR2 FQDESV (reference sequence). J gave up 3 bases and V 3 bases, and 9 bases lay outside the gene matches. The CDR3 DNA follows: TGTGCCAGCAGCTTTCGACCGGGACAGGGGGCAGGTGGGGCCAACGTCCTGACTTTC. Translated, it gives CASSFRPGQGAGGANVLTF. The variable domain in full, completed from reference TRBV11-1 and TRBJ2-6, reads EAEVAQSPRYKITEKSQAVAFWCDPISGHATLYWYRQILGQGPELLVQFQDESVVDDSQLPKDRFSAERLKGVDSTLKIQPAELGDSAMYLCASSFRPGQGAGGANVLTFGAGSRLTVL.

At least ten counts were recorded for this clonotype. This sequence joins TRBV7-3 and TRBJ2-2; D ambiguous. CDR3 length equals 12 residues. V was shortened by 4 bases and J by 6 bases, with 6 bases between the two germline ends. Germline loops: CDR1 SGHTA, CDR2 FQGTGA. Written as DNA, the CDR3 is TGTGCCAGCAGCTCGTCATCCGGGGAGCTGTTTTTT. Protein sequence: CASSSSSGELFF.

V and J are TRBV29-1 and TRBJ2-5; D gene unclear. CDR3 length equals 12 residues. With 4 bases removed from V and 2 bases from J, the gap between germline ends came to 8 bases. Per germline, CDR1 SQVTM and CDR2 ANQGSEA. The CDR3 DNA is TGCAGCGTTGTGAGTGGACAAGAGACCCAGTACTTC. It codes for CSVVSGQETQYF.

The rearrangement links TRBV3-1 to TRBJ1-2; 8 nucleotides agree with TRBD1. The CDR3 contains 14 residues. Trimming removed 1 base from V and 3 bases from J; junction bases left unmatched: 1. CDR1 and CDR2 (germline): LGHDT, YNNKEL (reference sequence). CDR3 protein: CASSQGTGHYGYTF. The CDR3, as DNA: TGTGCCAGCAGCCAAGGGACAGGGCACTATGGCTACACCTTC.

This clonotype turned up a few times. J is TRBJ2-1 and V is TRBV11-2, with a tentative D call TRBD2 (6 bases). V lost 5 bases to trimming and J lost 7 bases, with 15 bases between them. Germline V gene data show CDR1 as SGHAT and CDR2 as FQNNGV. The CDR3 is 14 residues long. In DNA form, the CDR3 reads TGTGCCAGCAGCGAGGGCGGGGCTAAAAATGAGCAGTTCTTC. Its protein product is CASSEGGAKNEQFF.

The CDR3 sequence is CASSPRGGNTEAFF. CDR3 nucleotide sequence: TGTGCCAGCAGCCCGAGGGGTGGGAACACTGAAGCTTTCTTT. J is TRBJ1-1 and V is TRBV3-1, with D maybe TRBD1 (5 bases). The CDR3 runs 14 residues. Germline-derived CDR1 and CDR2 are LGHDT and YNNKEL (reference sequence). Trimming took 4 bases from V and 1 from J, leaving 10 bases between them.

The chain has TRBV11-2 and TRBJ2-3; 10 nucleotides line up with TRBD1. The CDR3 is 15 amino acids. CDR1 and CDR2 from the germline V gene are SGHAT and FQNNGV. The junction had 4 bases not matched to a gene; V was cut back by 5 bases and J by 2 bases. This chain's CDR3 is CASSDRGRSTDTQYF. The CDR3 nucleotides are TGTGCCAGCAGCGACAGGGGGCGGTCCACAGATACGCAGTATTTT.